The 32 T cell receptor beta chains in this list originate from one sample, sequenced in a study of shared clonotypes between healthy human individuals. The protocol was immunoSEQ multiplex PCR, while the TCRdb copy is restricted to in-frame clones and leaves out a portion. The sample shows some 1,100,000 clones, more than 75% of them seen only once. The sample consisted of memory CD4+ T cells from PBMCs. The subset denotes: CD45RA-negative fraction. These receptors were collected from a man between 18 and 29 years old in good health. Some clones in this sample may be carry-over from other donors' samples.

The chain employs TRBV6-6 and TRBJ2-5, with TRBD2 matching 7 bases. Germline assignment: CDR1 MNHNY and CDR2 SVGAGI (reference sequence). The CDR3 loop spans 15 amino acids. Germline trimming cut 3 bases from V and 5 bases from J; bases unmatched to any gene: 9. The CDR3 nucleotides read TGTGCCAGCAGTTATCAGACCTTGCGGGGGGAGACCCAGTACTTC. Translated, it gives CASSYQTLRGETQYF.

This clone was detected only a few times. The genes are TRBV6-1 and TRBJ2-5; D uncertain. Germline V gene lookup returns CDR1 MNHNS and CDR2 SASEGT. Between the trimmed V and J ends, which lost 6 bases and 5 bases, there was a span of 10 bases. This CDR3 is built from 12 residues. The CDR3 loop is CASSQVRETQYF. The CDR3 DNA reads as TGTGCCAGCAGCCAGGTCCGGGAGACCCAGTACTTC.

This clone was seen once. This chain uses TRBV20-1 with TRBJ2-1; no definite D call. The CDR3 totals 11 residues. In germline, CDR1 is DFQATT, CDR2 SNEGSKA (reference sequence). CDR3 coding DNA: TGCAGGGCCACCTCCTACAATGAGCAGTTCTTC. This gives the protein CRATSYNEQFF.

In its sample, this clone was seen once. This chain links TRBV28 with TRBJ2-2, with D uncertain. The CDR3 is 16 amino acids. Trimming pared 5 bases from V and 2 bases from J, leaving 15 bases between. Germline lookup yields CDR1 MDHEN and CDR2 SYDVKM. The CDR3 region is CASSQTNGANTGELFF. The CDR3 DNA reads TGTGCCAGCAGTCAAACCAACGGAGCAAACACCGGGGAGCTGTTTTTT.

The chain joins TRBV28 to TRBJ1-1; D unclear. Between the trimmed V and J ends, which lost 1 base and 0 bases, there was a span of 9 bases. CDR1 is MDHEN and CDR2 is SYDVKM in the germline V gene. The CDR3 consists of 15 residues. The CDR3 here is CASSLFGVMNTEAFF. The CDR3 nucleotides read TGTGCCAGCAGTTTATTTGGGGTGATGAACACTGAAGCTTTCTTT. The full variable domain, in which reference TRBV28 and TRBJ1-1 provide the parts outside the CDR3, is DVKVTQSSRYLVKRTGEKVFLECVQDMDHENMFWYRQDPGLGLRLIYFSYDVKMKEKGDIPEGYSVSREKKERFSLILESASTNQTSMYLCASSLFGVMNTEAFFGQGTRLTVV.

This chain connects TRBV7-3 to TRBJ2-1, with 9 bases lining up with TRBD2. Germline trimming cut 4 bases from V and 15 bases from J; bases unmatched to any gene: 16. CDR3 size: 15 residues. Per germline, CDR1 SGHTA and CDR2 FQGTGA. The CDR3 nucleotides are TGTGCCAGCAGCTCAAGACTAGCGGCCTTCCGTAGTTTGTTCTTC. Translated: CASSSRLAAFRSLFF.

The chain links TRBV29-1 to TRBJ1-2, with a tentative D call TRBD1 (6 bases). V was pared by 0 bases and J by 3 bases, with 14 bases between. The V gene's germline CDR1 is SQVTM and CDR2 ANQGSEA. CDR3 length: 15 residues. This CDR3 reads CSVEDLFYRDYGYTF. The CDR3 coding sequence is TGCAGCGTTGAAGATCTGTTTTACAGGGACTATGGCTACACCTTC.

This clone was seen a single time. CDR3 sequence reads: CASSLLSGSETQYF. The CDR3 nucleotides read TGTGCCAGCAGCTTGCTGTCGGGGTCGGAGACCCAGTACTTC. The rearrangement uses TRBV5-4 and TRBJ2-5, with D possibly being TRBD2 (5 bases). The germline gives CDR1 SGHNT, CDR2 YYREEE (reference sequence). V lost 1 base and J lost 5, with 12 bases in between. CDR3 size: 14 residues.

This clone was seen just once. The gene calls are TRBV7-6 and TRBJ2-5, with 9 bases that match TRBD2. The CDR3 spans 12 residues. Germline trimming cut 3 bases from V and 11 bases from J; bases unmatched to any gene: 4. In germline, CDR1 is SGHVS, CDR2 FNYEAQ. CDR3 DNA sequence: TGTGCCAGCAGCTTTAGCGGGAGTACGCAGTACTTC. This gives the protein CASSFSGSTQYF.

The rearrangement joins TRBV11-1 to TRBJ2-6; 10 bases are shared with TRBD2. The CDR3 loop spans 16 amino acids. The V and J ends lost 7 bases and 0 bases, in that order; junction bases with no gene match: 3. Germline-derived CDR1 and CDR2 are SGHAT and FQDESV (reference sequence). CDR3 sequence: CASTRLAGSGANVLTF. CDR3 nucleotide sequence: TGTGCCAGCACAAGACTAGCGGGCTCTGGGGCCAACGTCCTGACTTTC.

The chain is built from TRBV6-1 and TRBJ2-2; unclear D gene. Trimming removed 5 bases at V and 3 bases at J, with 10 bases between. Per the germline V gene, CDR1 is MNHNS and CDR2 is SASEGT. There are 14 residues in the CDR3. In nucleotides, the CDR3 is TGTGCCAGCAGTTCCCGCTTTGACACCGGGGAGCTGTTTTTT. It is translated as CASSSRFDTGELFF.

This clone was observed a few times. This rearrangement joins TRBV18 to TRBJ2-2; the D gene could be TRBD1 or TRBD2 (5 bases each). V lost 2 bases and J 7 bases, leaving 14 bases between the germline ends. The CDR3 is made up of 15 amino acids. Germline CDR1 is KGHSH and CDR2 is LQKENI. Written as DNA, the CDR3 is TGTGCCAGCTCACCAACCGGGGCAATCATCGGGGAGCTGTTTTTT. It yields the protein CASSPTGAIIGELFF. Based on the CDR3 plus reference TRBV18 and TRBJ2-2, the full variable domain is NAGVMQNPRHLVRRRGQEARLRCSPMKGHSHVYWYRQLPEEGLKFMVYLQKENIIDESGMPKERFSAEFPKEGPSILRIQQVVRGDSAAYFCASSPTGAIIGELFFGEGSRLTVL.

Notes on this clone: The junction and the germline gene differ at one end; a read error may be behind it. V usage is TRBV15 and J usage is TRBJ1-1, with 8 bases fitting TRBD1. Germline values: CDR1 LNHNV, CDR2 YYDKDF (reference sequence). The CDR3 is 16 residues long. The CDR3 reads CATSTPRTGLKTEAFF. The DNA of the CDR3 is TGTGCCACCAGCACCCCTCGGACAGGGTTGAAGACTGAAGCTTTCTTT.

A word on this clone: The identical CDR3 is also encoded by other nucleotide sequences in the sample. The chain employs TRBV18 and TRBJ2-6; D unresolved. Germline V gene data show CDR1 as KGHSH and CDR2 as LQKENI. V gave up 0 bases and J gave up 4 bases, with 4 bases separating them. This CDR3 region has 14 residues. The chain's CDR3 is CASSPPAGANVLTF. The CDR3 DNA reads TGTGCCAGCTCACCACCGGCCGGGGCCAACGTCCTGACTTTC.

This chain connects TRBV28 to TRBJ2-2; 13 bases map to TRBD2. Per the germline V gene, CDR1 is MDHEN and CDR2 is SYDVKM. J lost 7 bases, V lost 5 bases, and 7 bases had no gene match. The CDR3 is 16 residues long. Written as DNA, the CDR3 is TGTGCCAGCAGTCTTGGGACTAGCGGGAAGGGCGGGGAGCTGTTTTTT. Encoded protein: CASSLGTSGKGGELFF.

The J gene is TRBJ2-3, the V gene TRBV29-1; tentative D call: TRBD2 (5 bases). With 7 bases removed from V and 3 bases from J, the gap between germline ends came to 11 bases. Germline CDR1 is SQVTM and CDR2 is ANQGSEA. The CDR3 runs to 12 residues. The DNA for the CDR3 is TGCAGCGGTGGAGGCTATACAGATACGCAGTATTTT. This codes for CSGGGYTDTQYF.

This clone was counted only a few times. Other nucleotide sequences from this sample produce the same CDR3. CDR3 amino acids: CASSDDKETQYF. The CDR3 DNA reads TGTGCCAGCAGTGACGACAAAGAGACCCAGTACTTC. V usage is TRBV2 and J usage is TRBJ2-5; the D is unclear. The germline V gene encodes CDR1 SNHLY and CDR2 FYNNEI. CDR3 length: 12 amino acids. V was shortened by 3 bases and J by 3 bases, with 5 bases between the two germline ends.

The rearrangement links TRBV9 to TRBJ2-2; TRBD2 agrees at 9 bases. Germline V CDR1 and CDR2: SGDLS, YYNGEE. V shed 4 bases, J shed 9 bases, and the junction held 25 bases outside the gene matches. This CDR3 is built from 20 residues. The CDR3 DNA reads TGTGCCAGCAGCCCTCAGAGAATAGCGGGAGAAGGAGGAGTAAGTCGGGAGCTGTTTTTT. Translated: CASSPQRIAGEGGVSRELFF.

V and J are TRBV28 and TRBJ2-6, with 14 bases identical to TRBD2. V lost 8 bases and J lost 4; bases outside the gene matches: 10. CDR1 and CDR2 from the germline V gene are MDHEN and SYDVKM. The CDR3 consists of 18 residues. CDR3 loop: CASLGTSGSKLGANVLTF. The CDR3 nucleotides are TGTGCCAGCCTTGGGACTAGCGGGAGTAAGTTAGGGGCCAACGTCCTGACTTTC.

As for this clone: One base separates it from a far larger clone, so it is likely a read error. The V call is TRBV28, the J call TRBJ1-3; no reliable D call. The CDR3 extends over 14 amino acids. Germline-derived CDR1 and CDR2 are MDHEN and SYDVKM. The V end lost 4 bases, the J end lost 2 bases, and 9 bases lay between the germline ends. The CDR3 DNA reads TGTGCCAGCAGTTCCGGCTTCCCTGGAAACACCATATATTTT. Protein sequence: CASSSGFPGNTIYF.

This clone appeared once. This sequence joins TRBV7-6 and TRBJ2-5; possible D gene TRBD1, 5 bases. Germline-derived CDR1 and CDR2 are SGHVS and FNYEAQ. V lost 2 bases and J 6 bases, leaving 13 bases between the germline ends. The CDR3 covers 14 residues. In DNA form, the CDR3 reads TGTGCCAGCAGCTTACAGGGCCCCGGACAGACCCAGTACTTC. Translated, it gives CASSLQGPGQTQYF.

CDR3 residues: CASSLTGVHQPQHF. In DNA, the CDR3 is TGTGCCAGCAGCTTGACTGGGGTCCATCAGCCCCAGCATTTT. The V call is TRBV7-9, the J call TRBJ1-5; D remains ambiguous. The CDR3 runs 14 residues. The germline CDR1 and CDR2 sequences are SEHNR and FQNEAQ (reference sequence). The V and J ends lost 3 bases and 5 bases respectively, with 11 bases between them.

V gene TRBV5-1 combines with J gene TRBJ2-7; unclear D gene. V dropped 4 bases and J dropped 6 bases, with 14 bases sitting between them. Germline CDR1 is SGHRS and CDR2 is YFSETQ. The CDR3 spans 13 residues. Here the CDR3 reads CASSERPLTEQYF. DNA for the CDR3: TGCGCCAGCAGCGAAAGGCCCCTCACCGAGCAGTACTTC.

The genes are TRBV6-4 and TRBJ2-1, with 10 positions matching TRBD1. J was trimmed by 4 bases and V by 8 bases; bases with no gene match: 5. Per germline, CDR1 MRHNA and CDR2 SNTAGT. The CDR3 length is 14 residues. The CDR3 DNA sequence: TGTGCCAGCGCCCGGGACAGGGGATACAATGAGCAGTTCTTC. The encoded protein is CASARDRGYNEQFF.

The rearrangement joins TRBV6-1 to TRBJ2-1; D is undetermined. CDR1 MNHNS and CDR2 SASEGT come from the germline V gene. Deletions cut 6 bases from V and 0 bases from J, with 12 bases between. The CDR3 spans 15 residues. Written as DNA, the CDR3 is TGTGCCAGCAGGACCCTCCCGGGCTCCTACAATGAGCAGTTCTTC. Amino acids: CASRTLPGSYNEQFF.

CDR3 in DNA: TGCAGCGTTGAAGTGGCAGCTAGCACAGATACGCAGTATTTT. Protein: CSVEVAASTDTQYF. This chain connects TRBV29-1 to TRBJ2-3; D ambiguous. This CDR3 has 14 amino acids. V lost 1 base and J 0 bases, leaving 8 bases between the germline ends. The germline CDR1 and CDR2 sequences are SQVTM and ANQGSEA.

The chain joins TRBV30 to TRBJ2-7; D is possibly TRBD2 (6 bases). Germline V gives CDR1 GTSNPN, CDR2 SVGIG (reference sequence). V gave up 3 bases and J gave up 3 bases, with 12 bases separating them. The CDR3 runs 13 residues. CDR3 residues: CAWSGGIRYEQYF. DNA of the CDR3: TGTGCCTGGAGCGGGGGTATACGCTACGAGCAGTACTTC.

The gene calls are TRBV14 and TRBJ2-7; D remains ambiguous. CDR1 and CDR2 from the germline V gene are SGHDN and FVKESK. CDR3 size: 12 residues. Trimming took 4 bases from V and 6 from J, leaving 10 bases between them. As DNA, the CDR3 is TGTGCCAGCAGCCCAAGAACTGGCGAGCAGTACTTC. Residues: CASSPRTGEQYF.

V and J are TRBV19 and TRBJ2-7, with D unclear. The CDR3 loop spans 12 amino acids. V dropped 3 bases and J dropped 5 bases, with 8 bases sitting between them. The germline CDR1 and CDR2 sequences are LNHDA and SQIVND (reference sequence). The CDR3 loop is CASSMEGNEQYF. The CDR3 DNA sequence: TGTGCCAGTAGTATGGAAGGGAACGAGCAGTACTTC.

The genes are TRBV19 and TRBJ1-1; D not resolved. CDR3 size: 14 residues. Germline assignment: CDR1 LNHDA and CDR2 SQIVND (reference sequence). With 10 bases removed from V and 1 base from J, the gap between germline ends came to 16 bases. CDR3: CATDQAGSNTEAFF. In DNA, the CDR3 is TGTGCCACCGACCAAGCGGGATCGAACACTGAAGCTTTCTTT.

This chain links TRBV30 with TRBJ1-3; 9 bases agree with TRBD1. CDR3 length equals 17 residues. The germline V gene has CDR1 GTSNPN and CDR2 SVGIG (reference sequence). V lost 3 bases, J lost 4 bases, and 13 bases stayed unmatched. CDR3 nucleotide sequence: TGTGCCTGGAGAGCCTCCCAGGGACAGGGCTTGGGAAACACCATATATTTT. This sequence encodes CAWRASQGQGLGNTIYF.

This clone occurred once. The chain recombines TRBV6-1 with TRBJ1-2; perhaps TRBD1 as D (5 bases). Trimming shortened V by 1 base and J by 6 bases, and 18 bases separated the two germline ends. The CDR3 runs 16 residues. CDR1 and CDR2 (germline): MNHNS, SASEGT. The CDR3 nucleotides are TGTGCCAGCAGTGAAGGATGGGGGGTGGCAGTCCATGGCTACACCTTC. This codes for CASSEGWGVAVHGYTF.